The 14 T cell receptor beta chains below come from one sample, sequenced in a study of cytomegalovirus exposure and HLA in healthy donors. Produced via immunoSEQ multiplex PCR; TCRdb's table is partial and in-frame only. Of some 170,000 clones in the sample, more than 75% were seen once. The sample taken for sequencing was PBMCs. The receptors derive from a woman aged 25 to 39 in good health and CMV-seronegative.

This clone was picked up one time. V gene TRBV11-2 combines with J gene TRBJ2-1; D is possibly TRBD2 (6 bases). The CDR3 loop spans 14 amino acids. V dropped 1 base and J dropped 7 bases, with 11 bases sitting between them. Germline CDR1 and CDR2: SGHAT and FQNNGV. This CDR3 is CASSLAGVINEQFF. The CDR3 DNA follows: TGTGCCAGCAGCTTAGCGGGGGTCATTAATGAGCAGTTCTTC.

The chain couples TRBV2 to TRBJ2-3; D might be TRBD2 (5 bases). Per germline, CDR1 SNHLY and CDR2 FYNNEI. This CDR3 region has 15 residues. The V end was cut by 6 bases, the J end by 0 bases, with 13 bases between. CDR3 sequence: CASRWTVTSTDTQYF. The CDR3 DNA follows: TGTGCCAGCAGATGGACTGTAACTAGCACAGATACGCAGTATTTT.

In its sample, this clone was seen a few times. The DNA for the CDR3 is TGTGCCAGCAGCTTGAGGTCAGGCTCTGGAAACACCATATATTTT. Its protein is CASSLRSGSGNTIYF. The chain joins TRBV5-8 to TRBJ1-3; no reliable D call. Trimming took off 1 base at V and 0 bases at J, with 8 bases between the two ends. The CDR3 consists of 15 residues. CDR1 is SGHTS and CDR2 is YDEGEE in the germline V gene.

CDR3 nucleotide sequence: TGTGCCAGCAGTTATCGGTCCTACGAGCAGTACTTC. This sequence encodes CASSYRSYEQYF. The J gene is TRBJ2-7, the V gene TRBV6-6; no clear D. Germline V gene sequence: CDR1 MNHNY, CDR2 SVGAGI (reference sequence). The V and J ends lost 3 bases and 1 base respectively, with 4 bases between them. This CDR3 is built from 12 residues.

V and J are TRBV4-1 and TRBJ2-2, with D possibly matching TRBD2 (5 bases). V was trimmed by 0 bases and J by 3 bases, leaving 11 bases between them. The CDR3 runs 16 residues. CDR1 is MGHRA and CDR2 is YSYEKL in the germline V gene. The CDR3 DNA sequence: TGCGCCAGCAGCCAAGATCGGACTTCATACACCGGGGAGCTGTTTTTT. The encoded protein is CASSQDRTSYTGELFF.

This clone was seen more than once but under ten times. V and J are TRBV19 and TRBJ1-5, with D possibly matching TRBD1 (5 bases). The germline CDR1 and CDR2 sequences are LNHDA and SQIVND (reference sequence). V lost 5 bases to trimming and J lost 6 bases, with 11 bases between them. The CDR3 totals 13 residues. In nucleotides, the CDR3 is TGTGCCAGTAGTCAGGGTATTCGTCAGCCCCAGCATTTT. Protein: CASSQGIRQPQHF. The full variable domain, its missing parts supplied by reference TRBV19 and TRBJ1-5, is DGGITQSPKYLFRKEGQNVTLSCEQNLNHDAMYWYRQDPGQGLRLIYYSQIVNDFQKGDIAEGYSVSREKKESFPLTVTSAQKNPTAFYLCASSQGIRQPQHFGDGTRLSIL.

The chain uses TRBV7-2 and TRBJ1-1; a weak D match, TRBD1 (6 bases). Trimming stripped 5 bases from V and 4 bases from J, with 14 bases between. This CDR3 has 14 residues. Germline V lookup: CDR1 SGHTA, CDR2 FQGNSA. CDR3 loop: CASSLQQGSTEAFF. The CDR3 DNA reads TGTGCCAGCAGCCTACAACAGGGATCCACTGAAGCTTTCTTT.

The genes are TRBV7-9 and TRBJ2-5, with TRBD1 as a possible D gene (5 bases). Germline V gives CDR1 SEHNR, CDR2 FQNEAQ (reference sequence). The CDR3 consists of 16 residues. Between the trimmed V and J ends, which lost 2 bases and 3 bases, there was a span of 16 bases. The CDR3: CASSLRGIGVEETQYF. In DNA form, the CDR3 reads TGTGCCAGCAGCTTAAGGGGTATCGGTGTAGAAGAGACCCAGTACTTC.

The V call is TRBV2, the J call TRBJ2-3, with D possibly TRBD2 on 6 matching bases. Trimming cost V 6 bases and J 0 bases, with 13 bases left between them. Looked up from germline, CDR1 is SNHLY and CDR2 is FYNNEI. This CDR3 contains 15 residues. The CDR3 DNA follows: TGTGCCAGCAGCGCGGGACCAATAAGCACAGATACGCAGTATTTT. Its protein is CASSAGPISTDTQYF.

The chain employs TRBV4-1 and TRBJ1-1; weak D call: TRBD1 (5 bases). V was cut by 1 base and J by 4 bases, with 16 bases left in between. CDR3 size: 16 residues. Germline CDR1 is MGHRA and CDR2 is YSYEKL. The CDR3 loop is CASSQVDRVGLTEAFF. CDR3 sequence (DNA): TGCGCCAGCAGCCAAGTTGACCGTGTGGGGCTCACTGAAGCTTTCTTT.

The V call is TRBV18, the J call TRBJ2-7; TRBD1 matches at 9 bases. Losses at the gene ends were 3 bases for V and 7 bases for J; bases not matched to a gene: 10. Germline values: CDR1 KGHSH, CDR2 LQKENI. The CDR3 spans 15 residues. The CDR3 DNA is TGTGCCAGCTCACCCCGGGGACAGGGAGGAGATGAGCAGTACTTC. It yields the protein CASSPRGQGGDEQYF.

This chain links TRBV5-1 with TRBJ1-2, with 7 nucleotides matching TRBD1. Trimming at V came to 4 bases and at J to 6 bases, leaving 12 bases not matched to a gene. Germline CDR1 SGHRS, CDR2 YFSETQ. The CDR3 consists of 15 residues. This chain's CDR3 is CASSERVRGDDGYTF. In nucleotides, the CDR3 is TGCGCCAGCAGCGAGCGAGTCAGGGGGGATGATGGCTACACCTTC.

CDR3 sequence (DNA): TGTGCCACCCATACCGGGACAGCCTATGGCTACACCTTC. Protein product: CATHTGTAYGYTF. The V gene is TRBV2, the J gene TRBJ1-2; 7 bases line up with TRBD1. CDR1 SNHLY and CDR2 FYNNEI come from the germline V gene. J lost 4 bases, V lost 10 bases, and 9 bases had no gene match. The length of the CDR3 is 13 residues.

J is TRBJ1-3 and V is TRBV27, with 7 bases identical to TRBD1. The CDR3 sequence is 14 residues long. V shed 5 bases and J 1 base; nucleotides not matched to a gene: 2. Germline V gene sequence: CDR1 MNHEY, CDR2 SMNVEV (reference sequence). The DNA for the CDR3 is TGTGCCAGCAGTAACAGGGGTTCTGGAAACACCATATATTTT. Translating gives CASSNRGSGNTIYF.